This T cell receptor (beta chain) was captured in a study of T-cell memory formation after mild COVID-19 (dated by TCRdb to about 2021). General notes on the study: TCR sequence clusters from the two donors were largely donor specific. Two young, previously healthy adult volunteers made up the cohort, one male and one female. Longitudinal TCRalpha and TCRbeta repertoire sequencing tracked T-cell clones expanding and contracting after mild COVID-19 in two donors. What the work shows at the level of the full study, not this receptor alone: Some responding clones were found in pre-infection memory, which suggests that pre-existing cross-reactive memory T cells took part in the SARS-CoV-2 response. Clones contracting from day 15 to 85 had balanced CD4/CD8 phenotypes, while a second wave expanding from day 15 to 37 was biased towards CD4+. Contracting CD4+ clones appeared mostly in the CM and EM memory subsets, whereas CD8+ clones were enriched in EMRA. Only a couple of mild cases were covered in the study, and larger cohorts including severe cases with pre-infection samples were considered necessary. SARS-CoV-2 specificity was not confirmed for the second-wave clones peaking on day 37.

Ficoll-Paque density gradient centrifugation was used to isolate PBMCs. Turning to this clonotype: The clone's antigen remains unknown. No much larger clone exists at a distance of one base, and base qualities are not known.

These reads were obtained on an Illumina NovaSeq 6000. TCRalpha and TCRbeta cDNA libraries were built by 5'RACE with constant-segment primers, adding sample barcodes and unique molecular identifiers. Trizol reagent was used to extract RNA from every sample. Libraries were amplified in two PCR steps, with a second sample barcode and Illumina TruSeq adapters added in the second step. Libraries were sequenced on an Illumina NovaSeq with 2 x 150 bp paired-end reads. Per the source publication's procedure: With migec v1.2.7, reads were demultiplexed and then collapsed into UMI-guided consensus sequences. Using mixcr v2.1.11, the UMI consensuses were aligned to TRA and TRB V and J templates and assembled into clonotypes. A clonotype was counted as expanded or contracted only when both edgeR and NoisET called the clonotype significant, with the noise models trained on biological replicates. For edgeR calls, the cutoffs were a false discovery rate-adjusted p below 0.01 and a log2 fold-change threshold of 1. PCA with hierarchical clustering of max-normalized trajectories of the 1000 most abundant clonotypes was used as exploratory dynamics analysis. Separately sequenced CD4+ and CD8+ repertoires were used to assign a CD4 or CD8 phenotype to each responding clone. TCRdb reprocessed the public reads (quality trimming at Q25 with fastp, clone calling with MiXCR) and kept in-frame beta chains. For every CDR3 protein sequence, its rows merge into one entry that carries the most common genes and DNA. The V and J calls here are based on TCRdb, not the publication. The sample records 150,000 or so distinct CDR3 sequences, approximately 25% of which are singletons. Roughly a quarter of the sample is in the top ten clones.

The germline V gene supplies CDR1 MGHRA and CDR2 YSYEKL. Reading from cysteine to phenylalanine, the CDR3 counts 13 amino acids. The sequence is cut down to CDR3 DNA, 39 bases in frame from base 1. V is shortened by 2 bases, J by 4 bases, and the region joining them spans 7 bases. Rearrangement joined TRBV4-1 to TRBJ2-3, with no confidently assigned D gene. Sequences were obtained from PBMCs or a T cell subset sorted from them (not recorded which). The receptor comes from an adult woman who had mild COVID-19 (a few samples of this study predate the infection). The sample titles of this study are shuffled in the database, so cell type and time point are left out; the donor was told from shared clones. The CDR3 sequence is CASSQMVPDTQYF. The DNA sequence is given as TGCGCCAGCAGCCAAATGGTTCCAGATACGCAGTATTTT.